A single sample is the source of the 15 T cell receptor beta chains below, sequenced in a study of blood T cells in healthy people across ages. Then a second PCR, running about 6 to 11 cycles, was carried out with a sample-barcoded 5' primer and a J-beta primer mix. TCRdb independently ran MiXCR on the 5' RACE reads; one entry per CDR3 protein. The sample has about 700,000 distinct CDR3 sequences, about a third seen once. Sequenced material: blood. Source of these receptors: a woman older than 75 in good health.

This clonotype was counted at least ten times. The chain links TRBV30 to TRBJ2-5; 14 positions agree with TRBD2. CDR1 and CDR2 (germline): GTSNPN, SVGIG (reference sequence). V gave up 4 bases and J gave up 7 bases; unmatched junction bases: 8. The CDR3 extends over 15 amino acids. The CDR3 is CAWMGLAGVIGTQYF. DNA of the CDR3: TGTGCCTGGATGGGACTAGCGGGGGTAATCGGGACCCAGTACTTC.

The chain links TRBV28 to TRBJ1-4, with 7 bases identical to TRBD1. This CDR3 region has 16 residues. Germline CDR1 and CDR2: MDHEN and SYDVKM. The V and J ends lost 6 bases and 3 bases, in that order; junction bases with no gene match: 10. For the CDR3, the DNA is TGTGCCAGCAGCGAACAGGGGTCCAGAGCTAATGAAAAACTGTTTTTT. This gives the protein CASSEQGSRANEKLFF.

This clonotype turned up a few times. This rearrangement joins TRBV9 to TRBJ1-3; D call uncertain. The CDR3 contains 19 residues. Trimming cost V 2 bases and J 0 bases, with 21 bases left between them. Germline V lookup: CDR1 SGDLS, CDR2 YYNGEE. The CDR3 nucleotides are TGTGCCAGCAGCGTCTCCCTCCCAACAGATACCGACTCTGGAAACACCATATATTTT. Translating gives CASSVSLPTDTDSGNTIYF.

This clonotype has just a few counts. The V gene is TRBV7-9, the J gene TRBJ1-2; D is unresolved. V lost 1 base and J lost 4, with 19 bases in between. Germline V gene data show CDR1 as SEHNR and CDR2 as FQNEAQ (reference sequence). This CDR3 is built from 17 residues. The CDR3 DNA sequence: TGTGCCAGCAGCTTAGAAAGTAGGGCAGCTTCCCCCTATGGCTACACCTTC. Its protein is CASSLESRAASPYGYTF.

The chain has TRBV18 and TRBJ2-3; the D call may be TRBD1 or TRBD2 (6 bases each). Germline V gives CDR1 KGHSH, CDR2 LQKENI. Trimming took off 1 base at V and 2 bases at J, with 13 bases between the two ends. This CDR3 comprises 16 residues. The CDR3: CASSPQPGAVTDTQYF. CDR3 bases: TGTGCCAGCTCACCACAACCGGGGGCCGTCACAGATACGCAGTATTTT.

The chain is built from TRBV19 and TRBJ2-3; TRBD2 matches 7 bases. V dropped 5 bases and J dropped 1; count of bases not matched to a gene: 9. This CDR3 has 16 amino acids. Germline loops: CDR1 LNHDA, CDR2 SQIVND (reference sequence). The CDR3 sequence: CASSPRLALGTDTQYF. DNA for the CDR3: TGTGCCAGTAGTCCTCGACTAGCCCTCGGCACAGATACGCAGTATTTT.

The chain carries TRBV10-3 and TRBJ1-6, with TRBD1 matching over 7 bases. Germline V gene lookup returns CDR1 ENHRY and CDR2 SYGVKD. The CDR3 extends over 16 amino acids. The V segment lost 4 bases and the J segment 6 bases; nucleotides outside the gene matches: 9. DNA of the CDR3: TGTGCCATCAGTGTGGGCAGGGGGGCGATTAATTCACCCCTCCACTTT. As protein: CAISVGRGAINSPLHF.

This clonotype has more than one count but fewer than ten. A clone one base away is much larger, so this may be a read error. The chain employs TRBV27 and TRBJ1-2; 7 bases match TRBD1. This CDR3 contains 14 residues. Per the germline V gene, CDR1 is MNHEY and CDR2 is SMNVEV (reference sequence). V trimming: 5 bases; J trimming: 2 bases; junction bases outside the gene matches: 5. For the CDR3, the DNA is TGTGCCAGCAGTGTGACGGGACAGAACTATGGCTACACCTTC. Protein product: CASSVTGQNYGYTF.

This clonotype was recorded many times. This sequence joins TRBV20-1 and TRBJ2-3; the D is unclear. V lost 5 bases to trimming and J lost 3 bases, with 9 bases between them. This CDR3 spans 12 amino acids. Germline CDR1 is DFQATT and CDR2 is SNEGSKA (reference sequence). The CDR3 loop reads CSAEPRTDTQYF. The CDR3 nucleotides are TGCAGTGCTGAACCTCGGACAGATACGCAGTATTTT.

This clonotype was counted ten times or more. This may be a read error, as it is one base from a much larger clone. The V and J genes are TRBV29-1 and TRBJ2-5, with 9 bases fitting TRBD2. CDR3 length: 16 residues. Trimming cost V 0 bases and J 11 bases; bases outside gene matches: 16. Germline V CDR1 and CDR2: SQVTM, ANQGSEA. DNA for the CDR3: TGCAGCGTTGAAGATGGTTTTGGGACTAGCTTCCATGAGCAGTACTTC. The encoded protein is CSVEDGFGTSFHEQYF.

The chain combines TRBV5-6 with TRBJ1-1, with D unclear. The CDR3 loop spans 13 amino acids. CDR1 is SGHDT and CDR2 is YYEEEE in the germline V gene. Trimming pared 0 bases from V and 7 bases from J, leaving 10 bases between. CDR3 protein: CASSLASSGEAFF. As DNA, the CDR3 is TGTGCCAGCAGCTTGGCCTCGTCGGGTGAAGCTTTCTTT.

This clonotype has at least ten counts. With a much larger clone just one base away, this may be a read error. The chain links TRBV7-2 to TRBJ2-5; 13 positions agree with TRBD2. The germline V gene has CDR1 SGHTA and CDR2 FQGNSA. V was clipped by 5 bases and J by 11 bases; unmatched bases: 14. There are 16 residues in the CDR3. The chain's CDR3 is CASSTRTSGGTGEQYF. The DNA for the CDR3 is TGTGCCAGCAGCACCCGGACTAGCGGGGGAACTGGTGAGCAGTACTTC.

Many counts were recorded for this clonotype. This chain uses TRBV6-2 or TRBV6-3 with TRBJ1-2; 10 bases align to TRBD1. The CDR3 sequence is 16 residues long. Germline V lookup: CDR1 MNHEY, CDR2 SVGEGT. V lost 6 bases to trimming and J lost 6 bases; unmatched junction nucleotides: 13. DNA for the CDR3: TGTGCCAGCAGCTATGACAGGGGGCGCGGGATGGATGGCTACACCTTC. Its translation is CASSYDRGRGMDGYTF.

This clonotype appeared a few times. Relative to the germline gene, one junction end is altered; a read error may explain this. The chain employs TRBV3-1 and TRBJ1-2, with 9 nucleotides matching TRBD1. The V gene's germline CDR1 is LGHDT and CDR2 YNNKEL (reference sequence). CDR3 length: 13 residues. In DNA, the CDR3 is TGTGCCGGCAGCCTTGGGACAGGGAATGGCTACACCTTC. This gives the protein CAGSLGTGNGYTF.

This clonotype was picked up many times. V and J are TRBV20-1 and TRBJ1-2; D unresolved. The CDR3 is made up of 15 amino acids. Germline CDR1 is DFQATT and CDR2 is SNEGSKA (reference sequence). V lost 4 bases and J 0 bases, leaving 15 bases between the germline ends. The CDR3 spells CSATDNYDTNYGYTF. CDR3 nucleotides: TGCAGTGCTACCGATAACTACGATACTAACTATGGCTACACCTTC.